The 28 T cell receptor beta chains below come from one sample, sequenced in a study of Graves' ophthalmopathy and Graves' hyperthyroidism. Amplification of TCR beta CDR3 regions used RNA transcripts. The first-round RT-PCR employed HTBI primers together with the Qiagen OneStep RT-PCR kit. A multiplex PCR was then performed as the second round. TCRdb re-analysed the multiplex PCR reads in MiXCR, keeping a single row per CDR3 protein. Of about 420,000 distinct CDR3 sequences listed, around 20% are singletons. The sample was peripheral blood. These receptors were taken from a woman younger than 30 with stable Graves' hyperthyroidism.

The chain joins TRBV11-2 to TRBJ2-7, with 11 positions matching TRBD2. The CDR3 contains 13 residues. Trimming at V came to 6 bases and at J to 4 bases, leaving 2 bases not matched to a gene. Germline values: CDR1 SGHAT, CDR2 FQNNGV. CDR3 bases: TGTGCCAGCAGACTAGCGGGGGTTTACGAGCAGTACTTC. This gives the protein CASRLAGVYEQYF.

This clonotype was recorded at least ten times. The chain carries TRBV20-1 and TRBJ1-5; D is possibly TRBD1 (5 bases). Germline V lookup: CDR1 DFQATT, CDR2 SNEGSKA (reference sequence). Trimming left V 3 bases short and J 2 bases short, with 11 bases between. CDR3 size: 14 residues. The CDR3 DNA sequence: TGCAGTGCTAGTGATCGCAGGGGCAATCAGCCCCAGCATTTT. This gives the protein CSASDRRGNQPQHF.

This clonotype was seen many times. This sequence joins TRBV12-3 or TRBV12-4 and TRBJ2-2; D call uncertain. The V end lost 4 bases, the J end lost 8 bases, and 11 bases lay between the germline ends. The CDR3 has 13 amino acids. The CDR3 sequence is CASSSFDVGELFF. CDR3 DNA sequence: TGTGCCAGCAGTTCCTTCGACGTGGGGGAGCTGTTTTTT.

This clonotype came up many times. This chain connects TRBV20-1 to TRBJ2-6; perhaps TRBD2 as D (7 bases). This CDR3 region has 16 residues. Trimming took 5 bases from V and 2 from J, leaving 16 bases between them. The V gene's germline CDR1 is DFQATT and CDR2 SNEGSKA (reference sequence). The chain's CDR3 is CSAPPRGAAGANVLTF. DNA of the CDR3: TGCAGTGCTCCGCCCCGGGGGGCTGCTGGGGCCAACGTCCTGACTTTC.

This clonotype was observed a few times. The chain links TRBV10-2 to TRBJ2-2; 12 bases are a match to TRBD2. Germline V gene data show CDR1 as WSHSY and CDR2 as SAAADI. The CDR3 covers 18 residues. V was pared by 6 bases and J by 6 bases, with 14 bases of the junction left unmatched. As DNA, the CDR3 is TGCGCCAGCAGATTGACTAGCGGGAGTGCTGTAGGCCCCGGGGAGCTGTTTTTT. This encodes CASRLTSGSAVGPGELFF.

This clonotype was recorded at least ten times. The genes are TRBV12-3 or TRBV12-4 and TRBJ1-1; the D gene is possibly TRBD1 (6 bases). The CDR3 is made up of 15 amino acids. The V and J ends lost 5 bases and 5 bases respectively, with 18 bases between them. The CDR3 DNA reads TGTGCCAGCAGTAGGGCCGGGACACGAGGGACTGAAGCTTTCTTT. It yields the protein CASSRAGTRGTEAFF.

Ten or more counts support this clonotype. V is TRBV20-1 and J is TRBJ2-2; weak D call: TRBD1 (5 bases). This CDR3 is 14 amino acids long. The germline gives CDR1 DFQATT, CDR2 SNEGSKA (reference sequence). The V end lost 5 bases, the J end lost 3 bases, and 13 bases lay between the germline ends. The DNA for the CDR3 is TGCAGTGCTGGGGCCCCCGTGGACACCGGGGAGCTGTTTTTT. Translating gives CSAGAPVDTGELFF.

This clonotype occurred many times. V usage is TRBV3-1 and J usage is TRBJ2-5; D is possibly TRBD1 or TRBD2 (6 bases each). V gave up 1 base and J gave up 5 bases, with 17 bases separating them. The germline V gene has CDR1 LGHDT and CDR2 YNNKEL (reference sequence). The CDR3 runs to 16 residues. CDR3 DNA sequence: TGTGCCAGCAGCCAAGGCCGGCTGGGGGGCGGTGAGACCCAGTACTTC. Translated, it gives CASSQGRLGGGETQYF.

The table lists this clonotype with many counts. V usage is TRBV4-1 and J usage is TRBJ2-5; D might be TRBD1 or TRBD2, each matching 6 bases. V lost 4 bases to trimming and J lost 5 bases, with 11 bases between them. Germline CDR1 is MGHRA and CDR2 is YSYEKL. The CDR3 sequence is 13 residues long. The CDR3 region has the DNA TGCGCCAGCAGCCGAGGGGGACTGGAGACCCAGTACTTC. It specifies CASSRGGLETQYF.

At least ten counts were recorded for this clonotype. The rearrangement joins TRBV6-2 or TRBV6-3 to TRBJ2-5; no firm D call. Trimming shortened V by 7 bases and J by 4 bases, and 13 bases separated the two germline ends. Germline V CDR1 and CDR2: MNHEY, SVGEGT. The CDR3 has 13 amino acids. The CDR3 nucleotides are TGTGCCAGCACCGAACTTTGGGGAGAGACCCAGTACTTC. Amino acids: CASTELWGETQYF.

With regard to this clonotype: One end of the junction does not line up with germline, which may come from a read error. CDR3 coding DNA: TGTGCCAGCAGCCCGCCTAGCGTGAGGGAGACCCAGGACTTC. Amino acid sequence: CASSPPSVRETQDF. This chain uses TRBV7-6 with TRBJ2-5; the D gene is possibly TRBD2 (6 bases). The length of the CDR3 is 14 residues. Germline CDR1 reads SGHVS; CDR2 reads FNYEAQ.

Ten or more counts support this clonotype. The chain couples TRBV7-2 to TRBJ2-5; 11 bases map to TRBD1. Germline lookup yields CDR1 SGHTA and CDR2 FQGNSA. Trimming removed 5 bases from V and 2 bases from J; junction bases left unmatched: 7. The CDR3 has 16 residues. CDR3 bases: TGTGCCAGCAGCCTCGCCCGGGACAGGGGGCAAGAGACCCAGTACTTC. As protein: CASSLARDRGQETQYF.

V is TRBV12-3 or TRBV12-4 and J is TRBJ1-5; possibly TRBD1 for D (5 bases). The V gene lost 3 bases and the J gene lost 6 bases, with 6 bases spanning the gap. The CDR3 spans 12 residues. In nucleotides, the CDR3 is TGTGCCAGCAGTTTCGGGGCTCAGCCCCAGCATTTT. It specifies CASSFGAQPQHF.

In its sample, this clonotype was seen many times. Possible read error: a much larger clone is one base away. The chain carries TRBV12-3 or TRBV12-4 and TRBJ2-5; possibly TRBD1 for D (6 bases). The CDR3 covers 14 residues. The CDR3 sequence is CASSPLTGQETKYF. CDR3 coding DNA: TGTGCCAGCAGTCCCTTAACAGGGCAAGAGACCAAGTACTTC.

This clonotype occurred many times. The chain recombines TRBV2 with TRBJ1-2, with D possibly matching TRBD1 (5 bases). V was cut by 7 bases and J by 4 bases, with 13 bases left in between. Germline-derived CDR1 and CDR2 are SNHLY and FYNNEI. CDR3 size: 13 residues. The CDR3 here is CASKGDESYGYTF. The CDR3 nucleotides read TGTGCCAGCAAAGGGGACGAGAGCTATGGCTACACCTTC.

This clonotype was seen repeatedly, ten times or more. The J gene is TRBJ1-1, the V gene TRBV4-2, with D possibly TRBD1 on 5 matching bases. CDR3 size: 16 residues. Germline V CDR1 and CDR2: LGHNA, YNFKEQ. The ends were cut back, 0 bases at V and 3 bases at J, with 14 bases in the middle. This CDR3 is CASSQDLGVRDTEAFF. The CDR3 DNA is TGTGCCAGCAGCCAAGATCTAGGGGTTCGGGACACTGAAGCTTTCTTT.

This clonotype was counted ten times or more. The V gene is TRBV28, the J gene TRBJ1-2; 7 nucleotides agree with TRBD1. This CDR3 has 13 residues. Germline CDR1 reads MDHEN; CDR2 reads SYDVKM. After removal of 4 bases from V and 5 bases from J, the junction contained 4 bases not matched to a gene. CDR3 in DNA: TGTGCCAGCAGTTCTCAGGGGGGATATGGCTACACCTTC. Its translation is CASSSQGGYGYTF.

This clonotype showed up many times. The chain combines TRBV20-1 with TRBJ1-2; D is unresolved. This CDR3 has 11 amino acids. Looked up from germline, CDR1 is DFQATT and CDR2 is SNEGSKA (reference sequence). Trimming removed 3 bases from V and 8 bases from J, with 10 bases in between. DNA of the CDR3: TGCAGTGCTAGTGCGTTAAAAGGCTACACCTTC. This encodes CSASALKGYTF.

The gene calls are TRBV20-1 and TRBJ1-1, with D possibly matching TRBD1 (6 bases). V was shortened by 0 bases and J by 7 bases, with 15 bases between the two germline ends. CDR1 is DFQATT, CDR2 SNEGSKA, per germline (reference sequence). CDR3 length equals 14 residues. This CDR3 is CSARERADRIEAFF. Here the CDR3 DNA reads TGCAGTGCTAGAGAAAGGGCGGACAGAATTGAAGCTTTCTTT.

This clonotype was seen a handful of times. A much larger clone differs by one base, so this may be a read error. This sequence joins TRBV7-2 and TRBJ2-7; D is tentatively TRBD1 or TRBD2 (5 bases each). The V gene's germline CDR1 is SGHTA and CDR2 FQGNSA. CDR3 length equals 15 residues. CDR3 bases: TGTGCCAGCAGTCCGGGGCGGATGAGCTCCTACGGGCAGTACTTC. It is translated as CASSPGRMSSYGQYF.

The table lists this clonotype with many counts. The chain links TRBV7-3 to TRBJ2-5; 7 bases match TRBD1. V lost 0 bases and J lost 5; bases outside the gene matches: 3. The CDR3 has 14 residues. The germline CDR1 and CDR2 sequences are SGHTA and FQGTGA. As DNA, the CDR3 is TGTGCCAGCAGCTTAACAGGGGGCAGGGAGACCCAGTACTTC. Residues: CASSLTGGRETQYF.

This clonotype was seen ten or more times. The genes are TRBV28 and TRBJ2-5; 12 bases fit TRBD2. The CDR3 is 16 amino acids. The V and J ends lost 10 bases and 5 bases, in that order; junction bases with no gene match: 14. Germline CDR1 is MDHEN and CDR2 is SYDVKM. CDR3 coding DNA: TGTGCCACCACCGGGACTAGCGGGTCCGTCGCGGAGACCCAGTACTTC. Translation gives CATTGTSGSVAETQYF. Based on the CDR3 plus reference TRBV28 and TRBJ2-5, the full variable domain is DVKVTQSSRYLVKRTGEKVFLECVQDMDHENMFWYRQDPGLGLRLIYFSYDVKMKEKGDIPEGYSVSREKKERFSLILESASTNQTSMYLCATTGTSGSVAETQYFGPGTRLLVL.

The sample holds many counts of this clonotype. This chain links TRBV27 with TRBJ1-1; no firm D call. The CDR3 totals 13 residues. V was cut by 5 bases and J by 4 bases, with 11 bases left in between. Germline values: CDR1 MNHEY, CDR2 SMNVEV (reference sequence). The CDR3 sequence: CASSEAPFTEAFF. The CDR3 nucleotides are TGTGCCAGCAGTGAAGCCCCGTTCACTGAAGCTTTCTTT.

This clonotype has at least ten counts. V usage is TRBV4-1 and J usage is TRBJ2-7; 8 bases align to TRBD2. CDR3 size: 16 residues. V lost 4 bases to trimming and J lost 2 bases; unmatched junction nucleotides: 10. Germline values: CDR1 MGHRA, CDR2 YSYEKL. In nucleotides, the CDR3 is TGCGCCAGCAGCCCCGCCGAGCGGGAGTACCCCTACGAGCAGTACTTC. Encoded protein: CASSPAEREYPYEQYF.

The sample holds many counts of this clonotype. The CDR3 coding sequence is TGTGCCAGCAGCGGGGACGCCGCCAAACCCGAGCAGTACTTC. Amino acid sequence: CASSGDAAKPEQYF. This sequence joins TRBV7-8 and TRBJ2-7; TRBD1 or TRBD2 may be the D gene (5 bases each). Germline loops: CDR1 SGHVS, CDR2 FQNEAQ. The ends were cut back, 5 bases at V and 6 bases at J, with 17 bases in the middle. CDR3 size: 14 residues.

The CDR3 DNA reads as TGTGCCATCAGTGAGTCAACAGAAGAGACCCAGTACTTC. The encoded protein is CAISESTEETQYF. V usage is TRBV10-3 and J usage is TRBJ2-5, with unresolved D. The V gene's germline CDR1 is ENHRY and CDR2 SYGVKD. V was clipped by 0 bases and J by 3 bases, with 5 bases between them. The CDR3 sequence is 13 residues long.

In its sample, this clonotype was seen many times. The genes are TRBV11-2 and TRBJ1-6; the match to TRBD1 covers 10 bases. V shed 7 bases, J shed 10 bases, and the junction held 10 bases outside the gene matches. Germline V gene sequence: CDR1 SGHAT, CDR2 FQNNGV. The CDR3 length is 15 residues. The CDR3 bases are TGTGCCAGCAAAGGTCCGGGACAGGGGTACTCACCCCTCCACTTT. Residues: CASKGPGQGYSPLHF.

Details on this clonotype: A much larger clone lies one base from this, so it may be a read error. The CDR3 ends on some other residue instead of the conserved phenylalanine or tryptophan, so this is likely a read error. The rearrangement uses TRBV24-1 and TRBJ2-2, with D perhaps given as TRBD1 or TRBD2 (6 bases each). Germline V gene sequence: CDR1 KGHDR, CDR2 SFDVKD. Between the trimmed V and J ends, which lost 4 bases and 7 bases, there was a span of 18 bases. The length of the CDR3 is 16 residues. The CDR3 bases are TGTGCCACCAGTGACCCCGCTTTTAAGGGGGGCGGGGAGCTGTTTCTT. Encoded protein: CATSDPAFKGGGELFL.